The 9 T cell receptor beta chains presented below share a single source sample, sequenced in a study of OX40 agonist ivuxolimab in advanced cancers. Clones were read by immunoSEQ multiplex PCR, and TCRdb kept only the in-frame ones, dropping some. The sample holds around 34,000 clones, 70% to 90% seen once. The sample was CD4+ or CD8+ T cells sorted from blood, taken in a trial of the OX40 agonist ivuxolimab. The source is an adult with an advanced solid tumor such as melanoma, head and neck, liver or kidney cancer.

The chain recombines TRBV15 with TRBJ2-5, with 10 nucleotides matching TRBD2. The closer fit of TRBJ2-7 to the DNA end suggests the J call may be wrong. The CDR3 has 14 residues. Germline V gives CDR1 LNHNV, CDR2 YYDKDF (reference sequence). CDR3 coding DNA: TGTGCCACCAGCAGCAGCGGGGGGGTCTACGAGCAGTACTTC. This gives the protein CATSSSGGVYEQYF.

The rearrangement joins TRBV4-1 to TRBJ1-5; a possible D gene is TRBD1 (5 bases). V was clipped by 1 base and J by 4 bases, with 11 bases between them. This CDR3 has 15 amino acids. Germline-derived CDR1 and CDR2 are MGHRA and YSYEKL. The CDR3 protein is CASSQGGTLNQPQHF. The DNA for the CDR3 is TGCGCCAGCAGCCAAGGGGGGACCTTGAATCAGCCCCAGCATTTT.

This clone showed up just once. The chain links TRBV9 to TRBJ2-3, with D possibly matching TRBD2 (6 bases). CDR1 SGDLS and CDR2 YYNGEE come from the germline V gene. The CDR3 is made up of 16 amino acids. The V gene lost 4 bases and the J gene lost 3 bases, with 18 bases spanning the gap. The CDR3 bases are TGTGCCAGCAGCCCGAGAGGCGGGGACCAAACAGATACGCAGTATTTT. It encodes CASSPRGGDQTDTQYF.

This chain links TRBV10-1 with TRBJ2-1; 12 bases fit TRBD2. The CDR3 loop spans 16 amino acids. The V gene end was trimmed by 1 base and the J gene end by 5 bases; junction bases not matched to a gene: 3. CDR1 WNHNN and CDR2 SYGVQD come from the germline V gene (reference sequence). CDR3 DNA: TGCGCCAGCAGTGAGTGGACTAGCGGGGTAAACAATGAGCAGTTCTTC. It encodes CASSEWTSGVNNEQFF.

The rearrangement links TRBV11-2 to TRBJ2-5; D not certain. Per the germline V gene, CDR1 is SGHAT and CDR2 is FQNNGV. The CDR3 consists of 15 residues. V lost 1 base to trimming and J lost 2 bases, with 11 bases between them. The CDR3 DNA sequence: TGTGCCAGCAGCTTAGCCAGGAGAGCGCAAGAGACCCAGTACTTC. This sequence encodes CASSLARRAQETQYF.

This chain joins TRBV7-9 and TRBJ2-1; D may be TRBD2 (5 bases). The V gene lost 2 bases and the J gene lost 2 bases, with 7 bases spanning the gap. The germline CDR1 and CDR2 sequences are SEHNR and FQNEAQ (reference sequence). CDR3 length: 14 residues. For the CDR3, the DNA is TGTGCCAGCAGCTTAACCGGGGCCTACAATGAGCAGTTCTTC. As protein: CASSLTGAYNEQFF.

The V and J genes are TRBV4-3 and TRBJ2-5, with TRBD2 matching 8 bases. With 0 bases clipped from V and 5 bases from J, the junction kept 11 bases outside the gene matches. Germline values: CDR1 LGHNA, CDR2 YSLEER. The CDR3 consists of 17 residues. CDR3 bases: TGCGCCAGCAGCCAAGATGTTAGTGGGACTAGTATGGAGACCCAGTACTTC. Its translation: CASSQDVSGTSMETQYF.

V gene TRBV28 combines with J gene TRBJ2-1; D possibly uses TRBD1 or TRBD2 (5 bases each). The CDR3 consists of 12 residues. Deletions cut 5 bases from V and 12 bases from J, with 14 bases between. Germline V CDR1 and CDR2: MDHEN, SYDVKM. In DNA form, the CDR3 reads TGTGCCAGCAGTGGGACCGCAGATTGGCAGTTCTTC. Protein: CASSGTADWQFF. The full variable domain, its missing parts supplied by reference TRBV28 and TRBJ2-1, is DVKVTQSSRYLVKRTGEKVFLECVQDMDHENMFWYRQDPGLGLRLIYFSYDVKMKEKGDIPEGYSVSREKKERFSLILESASTNQTSMYLCASSGTADWQFFGPGTRLTVL.

V and J are TRBV9 and TRBJ2-2; D gene ambiguous. Germline CDR1 reads SGDLS; CDR2 reads YYNGEE. The CDR3 runs to 15 residues. V was trimmed by 3 bases and J by 1 base, leaving 10 bases between them. In DNA form, the CDR3 reads TGTGCCAGCAGCGCGGGTTCCGTGAACACCGGGGAGCTGTTTTTT. It codes for CASSAGSVNTGELFF.